This TCR beta chain was recorded in a study of T cell responses to AZD1222 COVID-19 vaccine. For the study at large: Analysis merged second doses at about 4 or about 12 weeks. Regarding the study as a whole: The number of AZD1222 recipients seropositive at baseline was only five or six. The repertoires were collected only after the peak T cell response.

Turning to this clone: Its antigen is currently unknown.

Assay: immunoSEQ multiplex PCR; the TCRdb copy retains only in-frame clones and omits some. The sample includes about 150,000 clones, approximately 88% of them seen just once. CDR3 length equals 11 residues. Trimming shortened V by 7 bases and J by 2 bases, and 5 bases separated the two germline ends. CDR1 is MNHEY, CDR2 SVGAGI, per germline. The chain employs TRBV6-5 and TRBJ1-1; D gene unclear. The receptor was isolated from an adult in good health. Sequenced here: peripheral blood, sampled on day 0 of AZD1222 vaccination. The DNA for the CDR3 is TGTGCCAGCACTCGTAACACTGAAGCTTTCTTT. This codes for CASTRNTEAFF.